The clone carrying this T cell receptor beta chain was found once. Antigen unknown. The data stem from a study of vaccination and CD4 T cells after COVID-19. Whole-study context: Overlapping spike peptides of SARS-CoV-2, HCoV-NL63, HCoV-OC43 and HCoV-229E stimulated the cells.

The germline CDR1 and CDR2 sequences are SGHVS and FQNEAQ. V was pared by 5 bases and J by 8 bases, with 24 bases between. The CDR3 contains 16 residues. Treatment given: approximately nine-day PBMC culture with coronavirus spike peptide pools or control peptides (ViraFEST assay). Oncomine TCR Beta short-read sequencing was applied to DNA from cultured CD4+ T cells. TCRdb itself ran the PCR reads through MiXCR, one entry per CDR3 protein. The data show some 21,000 distinct CDR3 sequences, with 45% to 50% seen just once and approximately 9.4% held by the top ten. The TCR comes from a human donor who had recovered from COVID-19. V gene TRBV7-8 combines with J gene TRBJ1-2; no definite D call. Sequenced sample: CD4+ T cells from blood, cultured in vitro. The CDR3: CASSGSLGYGMGGYTF. CDR3 nucleotide sequence: TGTGCCAGCAGCGGCTCCCTGGGATACGGGATGGGCGGCTACACCTTC.